The 28 T cell receptor beta chains below were found in one sample sequenced in a study of T cell changes during pregnancy in multiple sclerosis. Clones were sequenced by immunoSEQ multiplex PCR, and TCRdb holds only the in-frame ones, with some missing. The sample holds almost 20,000 clones, about 85% seen once. The source material was CD8+ T cells from peripheral blood mononuclear cells, sampled in the third trimester of pregnancy. Receptors were obtained from a female donor in good health, enrolled as a control in a pregnancy study.

This clone appeared once. V is TRBV7-9 and J is TRBJ2-1, with 9 bases fitting TRBD2. After removal of 1 base from V and 4 bases from J, the junction contained 5 bases not matched to a gene. Per germline, CDR1 SEHNR and CDR2 FQNEAQ (reference sequence). The CDR3 is 16 residues long. The DNA of the CDR3 is TGTGCCAGCAGCTTAGGCGGGGGGGCGGGATACAATGAGCAGTTCTTC. Translating it yields CASSLGGGAGYNEQFF.

The V and J genes are TRBV28 and TRBJ2-7; 13 bases are shared with TRBD2. Germline assignment: CDR1 MDHEN and CDR2 SYDVKM. V lost 7 bases, J lost 7 bases, and 13 bases stayed unmatched. The CDR3 has 16 amino acids. This chain's CDR3 is CASTGAWTSGRLEQYF. The CDR3 DNA is TGTGCCAGCACCGGTGCCTGGACTAGCGGGAGATTAGAGCAGTACTTC. The full variable domain, rest sourced from reference TRBV28 and TRBJ2-7, is DVKVTQSSRYLVKRTGEKVFLECVQDMDHENMFWYRQDPGLGLRLIYFSYDVKMKEKGDIPEGYSVSREKKERFSLILESASTNQTSMYLCASTGAWTSGRLEQYFGPGTRLTVT.

This clone showed up just once. The chain links TRBV4-3 to TRBJ2-2; TRBD2 is a possible D gene (7 bases). CDR1 is LGHNA, CDR2 YSLEER, per germline. Trimming took 1 base from V and 4 from J, leaving 13 bases between them. The CDR3 has 16 residues. The CDR3 DNA reads as TGCGCCAGCAGCCAAGTTTCAGGGGAGGGCACCGGGGAGCTGTTTTTT. This translates into CASSQVSGEGTGELFF.

The gene calls are TRBV6-1 and TRBJ1-4; D remains ambiguous. Germline V CDR1 and CDR2: MNHNS, SASEGT. V was pared by 2 bases and J by 3 bases, with 10 bases between. CDR3 length: 15 amino acids. The CDR3 DNA is TGTGCCAGCAGTGAAACTAGGGTTTCTAATGAAAAACTGTTTTTT. Protein: CASSETRVSNEKLFF.

This clone was counted a few times. The chain recombines TRBV14 with TRBJ2-7, with 10 bases aligning to TRBD2. The germline gives CDR1 SGHDN, CDR2 FVKESK. Trimming removed 2 bases from V and 0 bases from J; junction bases left unmatched: 19. The CDR3 consists of 21 residues. The CDR3 protein is CASSQSSGRAIGDLNSYEQYF. CDR3 DNA: TGTGCCAGCAGCCAATCGAGCGGGAGGGCCATTGGAGATTTGAACTCCTACGAGCAGTACTTC.

The chain joins TRBV27 to TRBJ2-1, with TRBD2 matching over 8 bases. There are 17 residues in the CDR3. Germline V gene data show CDR1 as MNHEY and CDR2 as SMNVEV (reference sequence). V lost 2 bases and J lost 0; bases outside the gene matches: 6. The CDR3 DNA follows: TGTGCCAGCAGTTTAGCGGGGGGCTCCCTCTCCTACAATGAGCAGTTCTTC. Translation gives CASSLAGGSLSYNEQFF.

The chain employs TRBV19 and TRBJ2-1; 9 nucleotides align to TRBD1. This CDR3 is built from 16 residues. Germline lookup yields CDR1 LNHDA and CDR2 SQIVND (reference sequence). J lost 7 bases, V lost 9 bases, and 16 bases had no gene match. The CDR3, as DNA: TGTGCCAGCCGGGGATCGCCTACAGGGGGCTCAAATGAGCAGTTCTTC. It specifies CASRGSPTGGSNEQFF.

This sequence joins TRBV4-2 and TRBJ2-2; TRBD2 matches 7 bases. The length of the CDR3 is 15 residues. J lost 5 bases, V lost 4 bases, and 7 bases had no gene match. CDR1 and CDR2 (germline): LGHNA, YNFKEQ. The CDR3 bases are TGTGCCAGCAGCCCCCGGGACTACGATACCGGGGAGCTGTTTTTT. It is translated as CASSPRDYDTGELFF.

This clone occurred once. This chain uses TRBV19 with TRBJ1-2; D call uncertain. The V end was cut by 4 bases, the J end by 6 bases, with 12 bases between. CDR3 length equals 13 residues. Germline V gives CDR1 LNHDA, CDR2 SQIVND (reference sequence). The CDR3 protein is CASSTHGIDGYTF. In nucleotides, the CDR3 is TGTGCCAGTAGTACGCACGGGATCGATGGCTACACCTTC.

This clone was recorded once. The rearrangement links TRBV28 to TRBJ2-2; 11 bases line up with TRBD2. The CDR3 runs 17 residues. V lost 2 bases and J lost 1; bases outside the gene matches: 3. Germline V gene lookup returns CDR1 MDHEN and CDR2 SYDVKM. In nucleotides, the CDR3 is TGTGCCAGCAGTTTAACGGGGACTAGCGGGAACACCGGGGAGCTGTTTTTT. Translation: CASSLTGTSGNTGELFF.

The chain uses TRBV6-1 and TRBJ1-5; D ambiguous. The CDR3 length is 14 residues. V was pared by 6 bases and J by 0 bases, with 9 bases between. Germline CDR1 reads MNHNS; CDR2 reads SASEGT. This CDR3 reads CASSEGYSNQPQHF. CDR3 DNA: TGTGCCAGCAGCGAGGGTTATAGCAATCAGCCCCAGCATTTT.

J is TRBJ2-3 and V is TRBV25-1; the match to TRBD2 covers 9 bases. The germline V gene has CDR1 MGHDK and CDR2 SYGVNS. This CDR3 region has 14 residues. Losses at the gene ends were 10 bases for V and 3 bases for J; bases not matched to a gene: 8. The CDR3 DNA reads TGTGCCACCGACAAGCGGGAGGAGACAGATACGCAGTATTTT. Amino acids: CATDKREETDTQYF.

The chain joins TRBV30 to TRBJ2-3; TRBD2 is a possible D gene (5 bases). The germline V gene encodes CDR1 GTSNPN and CDR2 SVGIG (reference sequence). The CDR3 runs 14 residues. Trimming removed 3 bases from V and 4 bases from J, with 14 bases in between. This CDR3 is CAWSPGESPDTQYF. CDR3 bases: TGTGCCTGGAGCCCCGGGGAATCCCCAGATACGCAGTATTTT.

The rearrangement links TRBV2 to TRBJ2-7; the match to TRBD1 covers 7 bases. Germline V gene data show CDR1 as SNHLY and CDR2 as FYNNEI. With V trimmed by 3 bases and J by 2 bases, 1 base remained unmatched. CDR3 length: 13 residues. CDR3 DNA sequence: TGTGCCAGCAGTGAGGGACAGACCTACGAGCAGTACTTC. Protein product: CASSEGQTYEQYF.

The chain recombines TRBV30 with TRBJ2-2; TRBD2 aligns across 10 bases. Germline-derived CDR1 and CDR2 are GTSNPN and SVGIG (reference sequence). The CDR3 length is 15 residues. V lost 3 bases and J lost 3; bases outside the gene matches: 4. CDR3 DNA: TGTGCCTGGAGGAAAAGCGGGAGGGACACCGGGGAGCTGTTTTTT. Its protein product is CAWRKSGRDTGELFF.

The chain carries TRBV30 and TRBJ2-1; 7 nucleotides align to TRBD2. V was clipped by 3 bases and J by 13 bases; unmatched bases: 6. Germline V gene lookup returns CDR1 GTSNPN and CDR2 SVGIG (reference sequence). The CDR3 loop spans 11 amino acids. CDR3 coding DNA: TGTGCCTGGAGAAGGGGCGGGAGACAGTTCTTC. Residues: CAWRRGGRQFF.

The chain couples TRBV9 to TRBJ2-5, with TRBD2 matching over 9 bases. CDR3 length: 19 amino acids. The junction had 17 bases not matched to a gene; V was cut back by 0 bases and J by 5 bases. The germline gives CDR1 SGDLS, CDR2 YYNGEE. The CDR3 sequence: CASSVAELVGGGASETQYF. CDR3 DNA: TGTGCCAGCAGCGTAGCGGAGTTGGTGGGCGGGGGGGCCAGTGAGACCCAGTACTTC.

The rearrangement links TRBV6-1 to TRBJ2-5; no firm D call. The CDR3 contains 15 residues. Germline V CDR1 and CDR2: MNHNS, SASEGT. Trimming removed 8 bases at V and 1 base at J, with 17 bases between. The CDR3 loop is CASFGHQNLQETQYF. For the CDR3, the DNA is TGTGCCAGCTTCGGTCACCAAAACCTCCAAGAGACCCAGTACTTC.

This clone was detected a few times. This chain uses TRBV4-3 with TRBJ2-6, with 7 nucleotides matching TRBD1. Per the germline V gene, CDR1 is LGHNA and CDR2 is YSLEER. The CDR3 length is 16 residues. V was clipped by 3 bases and J by 0 bases; unmatched bases: 2. The DNA of the CDR3 is TGCGCCAGCAGCCATGACAGGGCCTCTGGGGCCAACGTCCTGACTTTC. Translating it yields CASSHDRASGANVLTF.

This chain links TRBV28 with TRBJ2-1; 14 bases align to TRBD2. V lost 5 bases, J lost 9 bases, and 3 bases stayed unmatched. Looked up from germline, CDR1 is MDHEN and CDR2 is SYDVKM. The CDR3 spans 14 residues. The CDR3 here is CASSLGLAGVEQFF. CDR3 DNA sequence: TGTGCCAGCAGTCTGGGACTAGCGGGAGTTGAGCAGTTCTTC.

This clone appeared once. This chain joins TRBV9 and TRBJ1-2; 7 bases align to TRBD1. V lost 2 bases to trimming and J lost 8 bases; unmatched junction nucleotides: 12. This CDR3 region has 15 residues. Germline V CDR1 and CDR2: SGDLS, YYNGEE. The chain's CDR3 is CASSVFVSGQSGYTF. The CDR3 coding sequence is TGTGCCAGCAGCGTTTTTGTTTCGGGACAGTCCGGCTACACCTTC. Using reference TRBV9 and TRBJ1-2 for the parts outside the CDR3, the full variable domain is DSGVTQTPKHLITATGQRVTLRCSPRSGDLSVYWYQQSLDQGLQFLIQYYNGEERAKGNILERFSAQQFPDLHSELNLSSLELGDSALYFCASSVFVSGQSGYTFGSGTRLTVV.

The rearrangement uses TRBV28 and TRBJ1-2; TRBD1 might be the D (5 bases). Germline values: CDR1 MDHEN, CDR2 SYDVKM. CDR3 length equals 19 residues. Deletions cut 1 base from V and 2 bases from J, with 23 bases between. The CDR3 nucleotides are TGTGCCAGCAGTTTATTTTTGCCCGGTGGGGGGAGGTGGAACTATGGCTACACCTTC. Translated: CASSLFLPGGGRWNYGYTF.

The V call is TRBV4-3, the J call TRBJ2-3; a possible D gene is TRBD2 (5 bases). The CDR3 is 15 residues long. The germline V gene has CDR1 LGHNA and CDR2 YSLEER. V was pared by 1 base and J by 4 bases, with 12 bases between. CDR3 DNA: TGCGCCAGCAGCCAAGCACGGAGCGGATCAGATACGCAGTATTTT. Translated: CASSQARSGSDTQYF.

The chain joins TRBV11-2 to TRBJ1-1; no clear D. In germline, CDR1 is SGHAT, CDR2 FQNNGV. The V end was cut by 5 bases, the J end by 4 bases, with 20 bases between. The CDR3 consists of 16 residues. CDR3 nucleotides: TGTGCCAGCAGCCCACGGGGTAGGTCCCCTAGCACTGAAGCTTTCTTT. It is translated as CASSPRGRSPSTEAFF.

The CDR3 region is CASNKYRGNSNTGELFF. The CDR3 DNA follows: TGTGCCAGCAACAAGTACAGGGGAAACTCGAACACCGGGGAGCTGTTTTTT. The chain uses TRBV2 and TRBJ2-2; 7 bases line up with TRBD1. Trimming at V came to 7 bases and at J to 0 bases, leaving 11 bases not matched to a gene. In germline, CDR1 is SNHLY, CDR2 FYNNEI. The CDR3 runs 17 residues.

This clone is a singleton in its sample. The rearrangement joins TRBV30 to TRBJ2-7; TRBD2 agrees at 16 bases. Trimming at V came to 3 bases and at J to 3 bases, leaving 5 bases not matched to a gene. This CDR3 comprises 16 residues. The germline V gene encodes CDR1 GTSNPN and CDR2 SVGIG (reference sequence). CDR3 region: CAWRLGTSGRVYEQYF. CDR3 bases: TGTGCCTGGAGACTCGGGACTAGCGGGAGGGTCTACGAGCAGTACTTC.

This chain uses TRBV7-9 with TRBJ1-5, with D hard to call. CDR1 is SEHNR and CDR2 is FQNEAQ in the germline V gene (reference sequence). Trimming took 1 base from V and 8 from J, leaving 6 bases between them. This CDR3 comprises 12 residues. CDR3 loop: CASSLGVKPQHF. As DNA, the CDR3 is TGTGCCAGCAGCTTAGGCGTGAAGCCCCAGCATTTT.

The chain carries TRBV25-1 and TRBJ2-3; a possible D gene is TRBD1 (7 bases). The CDR3 extends over 18 amino acids. Germline-derived CDR1 and CDR2 are MGHDK and SYGVNS. The V end was cut by 1 base, the J end by 0 bases, with 17 bases between. This CDR3 reads CASSESAGGTASTDTQYF. Written as DNA, the CDR3 is TGTGCCAGCAGTGAATCCGCAGGGGGGACTGCTAGCACAGATACGCAGTATTTT.